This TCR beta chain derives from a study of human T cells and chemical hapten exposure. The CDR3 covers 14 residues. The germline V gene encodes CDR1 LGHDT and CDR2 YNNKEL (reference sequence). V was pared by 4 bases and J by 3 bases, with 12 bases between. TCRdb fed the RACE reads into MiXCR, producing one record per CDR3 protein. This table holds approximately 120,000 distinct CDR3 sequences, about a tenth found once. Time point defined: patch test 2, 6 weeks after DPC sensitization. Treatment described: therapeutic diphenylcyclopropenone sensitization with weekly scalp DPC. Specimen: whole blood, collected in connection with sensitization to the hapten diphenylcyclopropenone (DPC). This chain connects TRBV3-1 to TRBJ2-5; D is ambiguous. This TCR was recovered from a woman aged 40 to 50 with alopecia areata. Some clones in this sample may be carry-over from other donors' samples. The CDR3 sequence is CASSRLTVEETQYF. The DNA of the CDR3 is TGTGCCAGCAGCCGGTTAACAGTTGAAGAGACCCAGTACTTC.